One sample yielded the 9 T cell receptor beta chains listed below, sequenced in a study of shared clonotypes between healthy human individuals. TCRdb's table, derived via immunoSEQ multiplex PCR, lists solely in-frame clones and lacks some. The table shows roughly 1 million clones, with about 74% occurring only once. What was sequenced was memory CD4+ T cells sorted from blood. Subset noted: CD45RA-negative fraction. All receptors come from a man aged 18 to 29 in good health.

V gene TRBV28 combines with J gene TRBJ1-1; 7 bases match TRBD1. With 5 bases clipped from V and 6 bases from J, the junction kept 9 bases outside the gene matches. Germline V gene data show CDR1 as MDHEN and CDR2 as SYDVKM. This CDR3 region has 14 residues. The CDR3 DNA reads as TGTGCCAGCAGTCCCCCTCGGGACAGACCTGAAGCTTTCTTT. It encodes CASSPPRDRPEAFF. The full variable domain, its missing parts supplied by reference TRBV28 and TRBJ1-1, is DVKVTQSSRYLVKRTGEKVFLECVQDMDHENMFWYRQDPGLGLRLIYFSYDVKMKEKGDIPEGYSVSREKKERFSLILESASTNQTSMYLCASSPPRDRPEAFFGQGTRLTVV.

V usage is TRBV6-5 and J usage is TRBJ2-7; D not certain. Germline assignment: CDR1 MNHEY and CDR2 SVGAGI. The CDR3 has 13 residues. V gave up 7 bases and J gave up 0 bases, with 10 bases separating them. The CDR3 here is CASTPPGSYEQYF. The CDR3 DNA is TGTGCCAGCACTCCCCCGGGCTCCTACGAGCAGTACTTC.

The chain couples TRBV10-2 to TRBJ2-3, with D tentatively TRBD2 (5 bases). CDR1 and CDR2 (germline): WSHSY, SAAADI. The CDR3 runs 15 residues. V lost 0 bases and J 5 bases, leaving 12 bases between the germline ends. As DNA, the CDR3 is TGCGCCAGCAGTGAGTCAGGCCGGGGAGTAGATACGCAGTATTTT. Protein sequence: CASSESGRGVDTQYF.

The DNA of the CDR3 is TGTGCCTGGAACGGGGCGGGCAATCAGCCCCAGCATTTT. Translating it yields CAWNGAGNQPQHF. The chain carries TRBV30 and TRBJ1-5; weak D call: TRBD1 (5 bases). Per the germline V gene, CDR1 is GTSNPN and CDR2 is SVGIG (reference sequence). Trimming pared 4 bases from V and 2 bases from J, leaving 9 bases between. The CDR3 extends over 13 amino acids.

This clone was seen a handful of times. This chain uses TRBV5-1 with TRBJ2-1, with 10 bases identical to TRBD2. The germline gives CDR1 SGHRS, CDR2 YFSETQ. The CDR3 spans 18 residues. V dropped 2 bases and J dropped 6; count of bases not matched to a gene: 14. CDR3 DNA sequence: TGCGCCAGCAGCTTTCGGTCTCCCGCTAGCGGGAGCCTCAATGAGCAGTTCTTC. Amino acids: CASSFRSPASGSLNEQFF.

V gene TRBV9 combines with J gene TRBJ2-5; D is unresolved. V lost 0 bases and J 4 bases, leaving 10 bases between the germline ends. The CDR3 totals 14 residues. The germline V gene encodes CDR1 SGDLS and CDR2 YYNGEE. The CDR3 region is CASSVADVTETQYF. The CDR3 DNA follows: TGTGCCAGCAGCGTAGCGGATGTCACAGAGACCCAGTACTTC.

This chain joins TRBV6-6 and TRBJ2-2; no definite D call. Trimming took off 3 bases at V and 4 bases at J, with 9 bases between the two ends. Per germline, CDR1 MNHNY and CDR2 SVGAGI (reference sequence). The CDR3 runs to 14 residues. Here the CDR3 reads CASSYIGSTGELFF. CDR3 coding DNA: TGTGCCAGCAGTTATATTGGGTCCACCGGGGAGCTGTTTTTT.

The genes are TRBV18 and TRBJ2-2, with D uncertain. Trimming removed 5 bases from V and 1 base from J, with 5 bases in between. The CDR3 loop spans 13 amino acids. The germline V gene has CDR1 KGHSH and CDR2 LQKENI. In DNA form, the CDR3 reads TGTGCCAGCTCAACGGAGAACACCGGGGAGCTGTTTTTT. As protein: CASSTENTGELFF.

This chain connects TRBV9 to TRBJ2-5; TRBD1 aligns across 9 bases. Germline V gene lookup returns CDR1 SGDLS and CDR2 YYNGEE. V was clipped by 4 bases and J by 5 bases; unmatched bases: 3. The CDR3 has 13 amino acids. CDR3 loop: CASSSQGAETQYF. The CDR3 region has the DNA TGTGCCAGCAGCTCACAGGGGGCGGAGACCCAGTACTTC. The full variable domain, completed using reference TRBV9 and TRBJ2-5, is DSGVTQTPKHLITATGQRVTLRCSPRSGDLSVYWYQQSLDQGLQFLIQYYNGEERAKGNILERFSAQQFPDLHSELNLSSLELGDSALYFCASSSQGAETQYFGPGTRLLVL.